The source of this T cell receptor beta chain is a study of beta chain features in type 1 diabetes. cDNA synthesis used the whole RNA isolate, giving expressed TCRB sequences. Sequencing used immunoSEQ multiplex PCR; TCRdb keeps in-frame clones, though not all of them. The sample has more than 250,000 clones, 14% seen once. Notes on the study in general: In all four CD4+ subsets, TCRB CDR3 length was significantly, moderately reduced in type 1 diabetes.

A word on this clone: Its antigen is not identified.

CDR1 MGHRA and CDR2 YSYEKL come from the germline V gene. The CDR3 is 18 amino acids. The V and J ends lost 1 base and 2 bases, in that order; junction bases with no gene match: 14. The source material was naive CD4+ T cells from blood. The receptor was derived from a man younger than 45 with type 1 diabetes. The rearrangement uses TRBV4-1 and TRBJ2-7; 7 nucleotides align to TRBD1. The CDR3, as DNA: TGCGCCAGCAGCCAAGTAATTGATCTTGGGACAGTCGCCTACGAGCAGTACTTC. Translated: CASSQVIDLGTVAYEQYF.